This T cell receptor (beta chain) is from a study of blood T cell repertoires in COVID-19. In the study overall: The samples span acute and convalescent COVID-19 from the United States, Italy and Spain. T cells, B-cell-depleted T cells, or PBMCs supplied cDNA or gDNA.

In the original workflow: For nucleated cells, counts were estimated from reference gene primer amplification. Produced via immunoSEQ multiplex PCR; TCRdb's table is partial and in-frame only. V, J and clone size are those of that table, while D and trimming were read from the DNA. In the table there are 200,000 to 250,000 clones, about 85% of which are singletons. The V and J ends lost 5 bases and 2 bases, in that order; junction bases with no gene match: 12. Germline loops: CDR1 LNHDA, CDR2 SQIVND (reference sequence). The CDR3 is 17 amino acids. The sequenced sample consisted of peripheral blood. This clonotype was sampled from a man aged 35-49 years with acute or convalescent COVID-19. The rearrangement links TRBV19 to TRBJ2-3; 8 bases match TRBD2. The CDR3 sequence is CASSFRPGGGPTDTQYF. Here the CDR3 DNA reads TGTGCCAGTAGTTTCCGCCCTGGCGGGGGGCCCACAGATACGCAGTATTTT.